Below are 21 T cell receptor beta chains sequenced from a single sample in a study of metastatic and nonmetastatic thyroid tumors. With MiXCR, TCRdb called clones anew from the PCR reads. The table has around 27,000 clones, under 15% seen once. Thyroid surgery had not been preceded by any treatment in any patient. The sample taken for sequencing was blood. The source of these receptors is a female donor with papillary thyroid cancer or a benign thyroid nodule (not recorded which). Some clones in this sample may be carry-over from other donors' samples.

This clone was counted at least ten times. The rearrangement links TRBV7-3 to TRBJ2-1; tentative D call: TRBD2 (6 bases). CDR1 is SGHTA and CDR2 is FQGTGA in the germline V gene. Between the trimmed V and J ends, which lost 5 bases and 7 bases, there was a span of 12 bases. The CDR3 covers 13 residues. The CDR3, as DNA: TGTGCCAGCAGCCCCTCTCGGGAGAATGAGCAGTTCTTC. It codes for CASSPSRENEQFF.

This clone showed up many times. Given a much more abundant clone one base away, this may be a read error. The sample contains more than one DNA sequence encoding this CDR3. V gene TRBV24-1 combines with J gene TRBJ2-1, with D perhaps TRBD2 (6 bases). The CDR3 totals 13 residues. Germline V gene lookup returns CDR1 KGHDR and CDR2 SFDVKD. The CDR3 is CATSDRILGGQFF. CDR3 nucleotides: TGCGCCACCAGTGATCGGATCCTGGGGGGGCAGTTCTTC.

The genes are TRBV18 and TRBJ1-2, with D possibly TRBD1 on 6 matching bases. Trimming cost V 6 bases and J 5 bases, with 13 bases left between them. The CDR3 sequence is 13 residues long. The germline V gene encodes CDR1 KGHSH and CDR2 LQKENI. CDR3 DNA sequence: TGTGCCAGCTCCGAGGACAGCCAATATGGCTACACCTTC. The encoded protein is CASSEDSQYGYTF.

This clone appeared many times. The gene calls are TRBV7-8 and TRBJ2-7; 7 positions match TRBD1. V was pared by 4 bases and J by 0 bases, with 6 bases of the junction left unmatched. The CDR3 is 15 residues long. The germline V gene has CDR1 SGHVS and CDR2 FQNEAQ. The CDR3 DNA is TGTGCCAGCAGCTCCCCGGGACAGAGCTCCTACGAGCAGTACTTC. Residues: CASSSPGQSSYEQYF.

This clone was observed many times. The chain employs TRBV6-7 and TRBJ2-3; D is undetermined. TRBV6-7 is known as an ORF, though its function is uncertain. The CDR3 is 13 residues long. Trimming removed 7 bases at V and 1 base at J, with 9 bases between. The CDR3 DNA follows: TGTGCCAGCAACTATAGGGGCACAGATACGCAGTATTTT. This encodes CASNYRGTDTQYF.

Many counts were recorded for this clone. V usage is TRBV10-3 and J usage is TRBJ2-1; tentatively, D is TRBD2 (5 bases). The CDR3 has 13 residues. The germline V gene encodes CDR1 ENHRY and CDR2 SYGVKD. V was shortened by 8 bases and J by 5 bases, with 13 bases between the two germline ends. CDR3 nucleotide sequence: TGTGCCATCCGAGGAGCGGTAAACAATGAGCAGTTCTTC. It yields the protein CAIRGAVNNEQFF.

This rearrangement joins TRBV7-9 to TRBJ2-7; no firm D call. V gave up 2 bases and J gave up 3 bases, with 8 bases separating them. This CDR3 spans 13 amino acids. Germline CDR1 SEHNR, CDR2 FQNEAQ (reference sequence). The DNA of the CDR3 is TGTGCCAGCAGCTTATCATATAGCTACGAGCAGTACTTC. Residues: CASSLSYSYEQYF. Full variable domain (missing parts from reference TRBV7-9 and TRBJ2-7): DTGVSQNPRHKITKRGQNVTFRCDPISEHNRLYWYRQTLGQGPEFLTYFQNEAQLEKSRLLSDRFSAERPKGSFSTLEIQRTEQGDSAMYLCASSLSYSYEQYFGPGTRLTVT.

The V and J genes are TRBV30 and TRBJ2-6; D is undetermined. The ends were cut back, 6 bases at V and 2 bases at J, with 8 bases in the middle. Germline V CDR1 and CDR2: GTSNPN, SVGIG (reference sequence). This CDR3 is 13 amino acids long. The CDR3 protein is CACGLTGANVLTF. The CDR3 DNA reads TGTGCCTGCGGGCTAACTGGGGCCAACGTCCTGACTTTC.

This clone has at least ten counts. CDR3 DNA sequence: TGTGCCAGCAGCGTACGACCGGGAGGAGGGGATGAGCAGTTCTTC. Its translation is CASSVRPGGGDEQFF. The chain employs TRBV9 and TRBJ2-1; 7 bases agree with TRBD2. V lost 1 base to trimming and J lost 8 bases; unmatched junction nucleotides: 9. CDR1 is SGDLS and CDR2 is YYNGEE in the germline V gene. This CDR3 region has 15 residues.

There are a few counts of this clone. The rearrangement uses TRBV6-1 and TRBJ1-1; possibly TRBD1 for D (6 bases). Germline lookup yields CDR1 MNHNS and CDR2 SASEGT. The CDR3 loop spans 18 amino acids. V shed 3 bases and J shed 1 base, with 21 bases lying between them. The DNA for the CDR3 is TGTGCCAGCAGTGACCCCGGACTGGGGGCGGGAAAGAACACTGAAGCTTTCTTT. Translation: CASSDPGLGAGKNTEAFF.

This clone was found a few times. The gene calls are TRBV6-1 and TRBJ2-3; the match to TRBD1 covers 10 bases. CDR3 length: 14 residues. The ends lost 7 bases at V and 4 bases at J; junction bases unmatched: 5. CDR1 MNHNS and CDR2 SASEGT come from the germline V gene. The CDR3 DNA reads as TGTGCCAGCATGAGGGACAGGGGCGCAGATACGCAGTATTTT. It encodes CASMRDRGADTQYF.

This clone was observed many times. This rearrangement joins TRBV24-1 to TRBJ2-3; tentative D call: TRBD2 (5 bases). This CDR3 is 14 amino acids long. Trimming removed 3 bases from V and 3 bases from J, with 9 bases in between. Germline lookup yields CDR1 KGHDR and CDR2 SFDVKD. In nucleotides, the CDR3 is TGTGCCACCAGTGATCATCGGAGGACAGATACGCAGTATTTT. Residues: CATSDHRRTDTQYF.

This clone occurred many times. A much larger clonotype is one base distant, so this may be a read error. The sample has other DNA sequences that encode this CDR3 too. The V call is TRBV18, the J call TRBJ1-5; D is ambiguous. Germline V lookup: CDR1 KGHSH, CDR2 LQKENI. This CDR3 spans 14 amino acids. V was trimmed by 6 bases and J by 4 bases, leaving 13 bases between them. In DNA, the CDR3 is TGTGCCAGCTCCCTGAGCAGGACTAATCAGCCCCAGCATTTT. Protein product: CASSLSRTNQPQHF.

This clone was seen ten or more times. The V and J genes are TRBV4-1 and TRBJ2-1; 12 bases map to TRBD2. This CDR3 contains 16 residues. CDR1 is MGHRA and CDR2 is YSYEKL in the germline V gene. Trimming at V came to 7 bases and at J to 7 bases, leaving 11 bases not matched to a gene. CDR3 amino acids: CASTPTVLAGGNEQFF. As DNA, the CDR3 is TGCGCCAGCACCCCGACGGTCCTAGCGGGAGGGAATGAGCAGTTCTTC.

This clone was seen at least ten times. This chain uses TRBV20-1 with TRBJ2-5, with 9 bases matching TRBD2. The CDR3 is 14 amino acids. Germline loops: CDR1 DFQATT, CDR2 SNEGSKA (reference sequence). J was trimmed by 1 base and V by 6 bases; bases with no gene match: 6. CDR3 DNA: TGCAGTGCCTGGACTAGCGAGCGCCAAGAGACCCAGTACTTC. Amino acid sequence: CSAWTSERQETQYF.

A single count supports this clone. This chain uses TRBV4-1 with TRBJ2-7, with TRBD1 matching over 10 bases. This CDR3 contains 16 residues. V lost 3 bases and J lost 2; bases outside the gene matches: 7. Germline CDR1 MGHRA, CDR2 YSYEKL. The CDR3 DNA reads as TGCGCCAGCAGCCACCTCCGGGACAGGGGAACCTACGAGCAGTACTTC. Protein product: CASSHLRDRGTYEQYF.

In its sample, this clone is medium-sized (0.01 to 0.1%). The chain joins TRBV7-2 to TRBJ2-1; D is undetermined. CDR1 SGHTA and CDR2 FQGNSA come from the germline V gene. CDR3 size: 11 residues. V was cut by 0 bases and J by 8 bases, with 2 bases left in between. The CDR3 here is CASSLADEQFF. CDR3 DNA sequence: TGTGCCAGCAGCTTAGCTGATGAGCAGTTCTTC.

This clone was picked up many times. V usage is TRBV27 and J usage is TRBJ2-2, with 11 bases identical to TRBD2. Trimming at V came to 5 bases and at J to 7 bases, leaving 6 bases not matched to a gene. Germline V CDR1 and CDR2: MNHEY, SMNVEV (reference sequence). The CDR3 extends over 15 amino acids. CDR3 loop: CASSPLAGEFGELFF. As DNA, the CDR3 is TGTGCCAGCAGTCCACTAGCGGGAGAGTTCGGGGAGCTGTTTTTT.

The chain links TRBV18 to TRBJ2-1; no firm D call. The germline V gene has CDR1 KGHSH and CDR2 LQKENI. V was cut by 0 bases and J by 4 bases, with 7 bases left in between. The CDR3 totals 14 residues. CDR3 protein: CASSPPSLYNEQFF. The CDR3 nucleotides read TGTGCCAGCTCACCACCGTCATTATACAATGAGCAGTTCTTC.

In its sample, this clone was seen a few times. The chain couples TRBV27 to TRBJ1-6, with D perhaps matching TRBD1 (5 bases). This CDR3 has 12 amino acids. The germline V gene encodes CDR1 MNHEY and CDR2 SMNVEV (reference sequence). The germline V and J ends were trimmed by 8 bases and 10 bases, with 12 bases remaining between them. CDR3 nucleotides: TGTGCCAGCTACCGGGGGGGGTCACCCCTCCACTTT. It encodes CASYRGGSPLHF.

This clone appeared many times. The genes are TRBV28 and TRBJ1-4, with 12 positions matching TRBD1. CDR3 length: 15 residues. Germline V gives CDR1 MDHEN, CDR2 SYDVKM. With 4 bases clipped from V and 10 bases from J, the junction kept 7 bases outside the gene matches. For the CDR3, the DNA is TGTGCCAGCAGTTCCCCGGGACAGGGGGCAAGAAAACTGTTTTTT. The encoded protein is CASSSPGQGARKLFF.